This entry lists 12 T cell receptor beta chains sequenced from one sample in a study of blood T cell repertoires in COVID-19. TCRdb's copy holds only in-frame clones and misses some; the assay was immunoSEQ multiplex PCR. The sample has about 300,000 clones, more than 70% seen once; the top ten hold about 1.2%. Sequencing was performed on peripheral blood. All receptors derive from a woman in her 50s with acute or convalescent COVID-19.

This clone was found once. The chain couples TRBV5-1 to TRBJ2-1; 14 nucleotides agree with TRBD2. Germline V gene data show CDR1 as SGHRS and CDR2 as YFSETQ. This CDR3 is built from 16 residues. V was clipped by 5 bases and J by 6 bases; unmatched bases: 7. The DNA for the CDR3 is TGCGCCAGCAGTTCCCGACTAGCGGGAGGGGTCAATGAGCAGTTCTTC. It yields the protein CASSSRLAGGVNEQFF.

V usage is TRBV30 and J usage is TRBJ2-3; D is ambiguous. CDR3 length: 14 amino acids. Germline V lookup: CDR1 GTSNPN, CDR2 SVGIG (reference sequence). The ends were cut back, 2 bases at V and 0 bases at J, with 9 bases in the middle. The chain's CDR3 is CAWSSPFSTDTQYF. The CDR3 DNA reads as TGTGCCTGGAGTAGCCCCTTTAGCACAGATACGCAGTATTTT.

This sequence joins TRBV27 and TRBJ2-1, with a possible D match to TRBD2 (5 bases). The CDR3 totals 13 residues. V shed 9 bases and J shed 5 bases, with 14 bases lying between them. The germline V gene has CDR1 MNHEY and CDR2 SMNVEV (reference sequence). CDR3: CASQAGHDNEQFF. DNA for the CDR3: TGTGCCAGTCAGGCGGGTCATGACAATGAGCAGTTCTTC.

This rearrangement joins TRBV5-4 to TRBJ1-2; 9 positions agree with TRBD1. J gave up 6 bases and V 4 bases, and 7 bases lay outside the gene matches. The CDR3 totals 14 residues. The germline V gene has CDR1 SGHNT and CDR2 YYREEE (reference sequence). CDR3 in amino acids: CASSVDRGSNGYTF. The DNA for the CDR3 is TGTGCCAGCAGCGTGGACAGGGGAAGTAATGGCTACACCTTC.

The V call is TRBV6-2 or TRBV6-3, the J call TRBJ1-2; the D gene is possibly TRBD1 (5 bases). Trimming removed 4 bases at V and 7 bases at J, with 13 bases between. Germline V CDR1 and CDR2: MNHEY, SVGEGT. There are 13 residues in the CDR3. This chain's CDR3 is CASSSSRVVGYTF. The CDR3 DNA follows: TGTGCCAGCAGTTCGAGCAGGGTGGTTGGCTACACCTTC.

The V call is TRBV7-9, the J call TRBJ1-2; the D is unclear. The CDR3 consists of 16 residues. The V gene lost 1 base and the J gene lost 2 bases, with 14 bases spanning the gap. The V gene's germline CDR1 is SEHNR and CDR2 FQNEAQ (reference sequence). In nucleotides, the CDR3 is TGTGCCAGCAGCTTAGTTTCAGAGGGTCAGAACTATGGCTACACCTTC. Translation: CASSLVSEGQNYGYTF.

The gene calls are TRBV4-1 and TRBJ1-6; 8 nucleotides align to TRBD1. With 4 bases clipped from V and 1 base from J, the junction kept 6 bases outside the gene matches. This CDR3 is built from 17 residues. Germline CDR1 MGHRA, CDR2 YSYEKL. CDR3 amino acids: CASSPGQDLSYNSPLHF. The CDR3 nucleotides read TGCGCCAGCAGCCCGGGACAGGACCTGTCCTATAATTCACCCCTCCACTTT.

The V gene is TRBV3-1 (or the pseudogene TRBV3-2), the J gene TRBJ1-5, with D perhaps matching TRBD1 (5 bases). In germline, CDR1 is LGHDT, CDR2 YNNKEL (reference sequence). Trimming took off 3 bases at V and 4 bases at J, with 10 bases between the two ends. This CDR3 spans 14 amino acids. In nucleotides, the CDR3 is TGTGCCAGCAGCCACGGGACTTCGAATCAGCCCCAGCATTTT. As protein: CASSHGTSNQPQHF.

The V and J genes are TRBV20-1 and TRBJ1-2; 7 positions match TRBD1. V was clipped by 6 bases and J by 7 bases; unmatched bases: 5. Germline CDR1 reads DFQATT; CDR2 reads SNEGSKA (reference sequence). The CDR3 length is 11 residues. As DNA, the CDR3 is TGCAGTGCCCACAGGGGATTTGGCTACACCTTC. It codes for CSAHRGFGYTF.

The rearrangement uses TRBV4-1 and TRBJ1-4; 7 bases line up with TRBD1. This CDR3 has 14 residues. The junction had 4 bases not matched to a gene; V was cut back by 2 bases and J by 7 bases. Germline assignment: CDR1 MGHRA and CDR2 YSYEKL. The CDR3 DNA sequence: TGCGCCAGCAGCCAACCAGGGGGGTCTGAAAAACTGTTTTTT. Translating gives CASSQPGGSEKLFF.

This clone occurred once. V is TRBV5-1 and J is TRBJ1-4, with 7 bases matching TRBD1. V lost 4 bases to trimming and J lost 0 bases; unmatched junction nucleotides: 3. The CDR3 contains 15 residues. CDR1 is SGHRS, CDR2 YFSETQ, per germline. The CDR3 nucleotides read TGCGCCAGCAGCGACGGGACAGCAACTAATGAAAAACTGTTTTTT. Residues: CASSDGTATNEKLFF.

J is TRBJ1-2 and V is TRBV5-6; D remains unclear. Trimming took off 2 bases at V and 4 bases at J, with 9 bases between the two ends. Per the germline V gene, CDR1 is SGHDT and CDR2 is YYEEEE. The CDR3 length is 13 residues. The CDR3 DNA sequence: TGTGCCAGCAGCTTTGGGGAGGGCTATGGCTACACCTTC. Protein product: CASSFGEGYGYTF.